This passage covers 24 T cell receptor beta chains from one sample sequenced in a study of regulatory T cells in long-lasting Graves disease. As for time point: newly diagnosed GD, antithyroid drugs for less than 3 months. Construction of the TCR library relied on RNA isolated from PBMCs. CDR3 regions were amplified by Arm-PCR using iRepertoire HTBI primers to build TCR beta libraries. TCRdb called the multiplex PCR reads again in MiXCR, with one record for every CDR3 protein. The sample carries 550,000 to 600,000 distinct CDR3 sequences, approximately 16% recorded once. The same sample was also studied in work on T cells in Graves' hyperthyroidism and ophthalmopathy.

Source: peripheral blood mononuclear cells (PBMCs), taken at new diagnosis, from a patient treated with antithyroid drugs. These receptors originate from a man younger than 35 with Graves disease.

This clonotype was recorded many times. The rearrangement joins TRBV7-9 to TRBJ2-5; possibly TRBD2 for D (6 bases). The CDR3 consists of 16 residues. Germline CDR1 SEHNR, CDR2 FQNEAQ (reference sequence). V dropped 5 bases and J dropped 5 bases, with 21 bases sitting between them. CDR3 in amino acids: CASSNPGSSDPETQYF. The CDR3 nucleotides are TGTGCCAGCAGCAACCCGGGTTCTAGCGATCCGGAGACCCAGTACTTC.

This clonotype was counted only a few times. The rearrangement uses TRBV10-3 and TRBJ1-3, with TRBD1 matching over 7 bases. The CDR3 runs to 15 residues. CDR1 is ENHRY and CDR2 is SYGVKD in the germline V gene. V lost 5 bases, J lost 0 bases, and 4 bases stayed unmatched. The CDR3 region is CAISSDRSSGNTIYF. CDR3 in DNA: TGTGCCATCAGTTCGGACAGGAGCTCTGGAAACACCATATATTTT.

This clonotype was picked up a small number of times. The chain uses TRBV7-9 and TRBJ2-6; D tentatively reads TRBD1 or TRBD2 (5 bases each). Germline V gene lookup returns CDR1 SEHNR and CDR2 FQNEAQ (reference sequence). V lost 11 bases and J lost 0, with 20 bases in between. CDR3 length: 17 residues. The CDR3: CAPLGTGKTSGANVLTF. CDR3 sequence (DNA): TGTGCCCCACTCGGGACGGGGAAAACCTCTGGGGCCAACGTCCTGACTTTC.

At least ten counts were recorded for this clonotype. This chain uses TRBV2 with TRBJ2-3; 8 bases fit TRBD2. CDR3 length equals 16 residues. J gave up 3 bases and V 9 bases, and 14 bases lay outside the gene matches. CDR1 SNHLY and CDR2 FYNNEI come from the germline V gene. CDR3 in amino acids: CARRGVERELTDTQYF. As DNA, the CDR3 is TGTGCCAGACGCGGAGTTGAGCGGGAGCTTACAGATACGCAGTATTTT.

At least ten counts were recorded for this clonotype. The chain combines TRBV7-9 with TRBJ2-7; the match to TRBD2 covers 7 bases. Germline values: CDR1 SEHNR, CDR2 FQNEAQ (reference sequence). The trim removed 3 bases at V and 2 bases at J, leaving 4 bases unmatched. This CDR3 spans 14 amino acids. The CDR3 loop reads CASSFTGGPYEQYF. The CDR3 DNA sequence: TGTGCCAGCAGCTTCACGGGAGGCCCCTACGAGCAGTACTTC.

There are many counts of this clonotype. J is TRBJ2-7 and V is TRBV5-6; 8 bases align to TRBD2. The junction had 1 base not matched to a gene; V was cut back by 3 bases and J by 5 bases. Per germline, CDR1 SGHDT and CDR2 YYEEEE. The CDR3 runs 12 residues. CDR3 amino acids: CASSSGLDEQYF. CDR3 sequence (DNA): TGTGCCAGCAGCTCGGGACTAGACGAGCAGTACTTC.

This clonotype was picked up a small number of times. The chain combines TRBV5-5 with TRBJ1-6; no firm D call. Trimming removed 0 bases from V and 6 bases from J, with 4 bases in between. Germline CDR1 reads SGHKS; CDR2 reads YYEKEE (reference sequence). This CDR3 is 13 amino acids long. The CDR3 DNA reads TGTGCCAGCAGCTTGGGCCTTAATTCACCCCTCCACTTT. Protein product: CASSLGLNSPLHF. The full variable domain, rest sourced from reference TRBV5-5 and TRBJ1-6, is DAGVTQSPTHLIKTRGQQVTLRCSPISGHKSVSWYQQVLGQGPQFIFQYYEKEERGRGNFPDRFSARQFPNYSSELNVNALLLGDSALYLCASSLGLNSPLHFGNGTRLTVT.

This clonotype occurred many times. The CDR3 is CASSISDRGVEQFF. CDR3 DNA sequence: TGTGCCAGCAGCATCAGCGACAGGGGCGTTGAGCAGTTCTTC. The chain combines TRBV7-9 with TRBJ2-1; 8 nucleotides align to TRBD1. V was clipped by 5 bases and J by 9 bases; unmatched bases: 9. CDR1 and CDR2 from the germline V gene are SEHNR and FQNEAQ (reference sequence). This CDR3 has 14 residues.

This clonotype was observed many times. The chain couples TRBV6-1 to TRBJ1-1, with a possible D match to TRBD1 (6 bases). Trimming removed 3 bases from V and 4 bases from J, with 9 bases in between. The germline CDR1 and CDR2 sequences are MNHNS and SASEGT. There are 13 residues in the CDR3. The CDR3 nucleotides are TGTGCCAGCAGTGAGGGGGCTGGCACTGAAGCTTTCTTT. It encodes CASSEGAGTEAFF.

A few counts support this clonotype. This chain links TRBV4-1 with TRBJ1-1, with TRBD1 matching over 7 bases. In germline, CDR1 is MGHRA, CDR2 YSYEKL. With 3 bases clipped from V and 5 bases from J, the junction kept 3 bases outside the gene matches. The CDR3 spans 13 residues. CDR3 region: CASSQGTVTEAFF. Here the CDR3 DNA reads TGCGCCAGCAGCCAGGGGACAGTAACTGAAGCTTTCTTT.

This clonotype was counted ten times or more. This chain uses TRBV7-9 with TRBJ2-7, with D possibly TRBD2 on 5 matching bases. Germline CDR1 and CDR2: SEHNR and FQNEAQ (reference sequence). The CDR3 runs to 16 residues. Trimming removed 6 bases at V and 7 bases at J, with 25 bases between. The CDR3 region is CASRAGGSAGMGEQYF. Here the CDR3 DNA reads TGTGCCAGCAGGGCGGGTGGCAGCGCTGGGATGGGGGAGCAGTACTTC.

This clonotype was counted ten times or more. The chain couples TRBV20-1 to TRBJ2-3, with no clear D. Trimming removed 4 bases from V and 0 bases from J, with 14 bases in between. Germline CDR1 is DFQATT and CDR2 is SNEGSKA (reference sequence). There are 15 residues in the CDR3. The CDR3 is CSATFPTISTDTQYF. The CDR3 nucleotides are TGCAGTGCTACTTTCCCCACGATAAGCACAGATACGCAGTATTTT.

As to this clonotype: This may arise from a read error, as a much more abundant clone is one base away. The chain combines TRBV5-1 with TRBJ2-1; 14 nucleotides line up with TRBD2. The CDR3 runs 16 residues. Germline CDR1 and CDR2: SGHRS and YFSETQ. The J segment lost 8 bases and the V segment lost 4 bases, leaving 8 bases of the junction unmatched. The CDR3, as DNA: TGCGCCAGCAGCATCGGGACTAGCGGGAGTACGGATGAGCAGTTCTTC. This gives the protein CASSIGTSGSTDEQFF. The whole variable domain, filled in from reference TRBV5-1 and TRBJ2-1, reads KAGVTQTPRYLIKTRGQQVTLSCSPISGHRSVSWYQQTPGQGLQFLFEYFSETQRNKGNFPGRFSGRQFSNSRSEMNVSTLELGDSALYLCASSIGTSGSTDEQFFGPGTRLTVL.

This clonotype came up many times. This chain joins TRBV20-1 and TRBJ2-7; 7 positions match TRBD1. CDR1 and CDR2 from the germline V gene are DFQATT and SNEGSKA (reference sequence). Losses at the gene ends were 3 bases for V and 0 bases for J; bases not matched to a gene: 5. This CDR3 contains 14 residues. This CDR3 reads CSARQRGPSYEQYF. CDR3 in DNA: TGCAGTGCTAGGCAGAGGGGGCCCTCCTACGAGCAGTACTTC.

This clonotype was counted ten times or more. This chain connects TRBV18 to TRBJ2-3; 9 nucleotides align to TRBD2. Losses at the gene ends were 3 bases for V and 7 bases for J; bases not matched to a gene: 5. The CDR3 consists of 14 residues. CDR1 and CDR2 (germline): KGHSH, LQKENI. DNA for the CDR3: TGTGCCAGCTCACCGCCCGGGACTAGCAATACGCAGTATTTT. Residues: CASSPPGTSNTQYF.

This clonotype was recorded at least ten times. This rearrangement joins TRBV12-3 or TRBV12-4 to TRBJ2-7, with D unresolved. There are 14 residues in the CDR3. The ends were cut back, 5 bases at V and 5 bases at J, with 16 bases in the middle. The CDR3, as DNA: TGTGCCAGCAGTAGCTACGGCTCCATGCACGAGCAGTACTTC. It translates to CASSSYGSMHEQYF.

This clonotype was seen many times. This rearrangement joins TRBV27 to TRBJ2-7, with 7 nucleotides matching TRBD1. V dropped 5 bases and J dropped 5; count of bases not matched to a gene: 12. Germline V gene data show CDR1 as MNHEY and CDR2 as SMNVEV (reference sequence). The length of the CDR3 is 15 residues. The CDR3 DNA reads TGTGCCAGCAGTAGACCCCGGGACAGTATCCACGAGCAGTACTTC. Translation gives CASSRPRDSIHEQYF.

On this clonotype itself: The junction departs from germline at one end; a sequencing error may be responsible. The rearrangement joins TRBV2 to TRBJ2-2; D is possibly TRBD1 (6 bases). Per the germline V gene, CDR1 is SNHLY and CDR2 is FYNNEI. The CDR3 length is 14 residues. CDR3 sequence (DNA): TGTGCCAGCAGTCGGGACATGAGCACCGTGGAGCTGTTTTTT. As protein: CASSRDMSTVELFF.

Many counts were recorded for this clonotype. V usage is TRBV7-9 and J usage is TRBJ2-1; TRBD2 matches 10 bases. After removal of 6 bases from V and 10 bases from J, the junction contained 15 bases not matched to a gene. Germline CDR1 and CDR2: SEHNR and FQNEAQ (reference sequence). The CDR3 length is 16 residues. The CDR3 protein is CASRGGSGRPFREQFF. The CDR3 coding sequence is TGTGCCAGCAGGGGTGGTAGCGGGAGGCCCTTTAGAGAGCAGTTCTTC.

CDR3 amino acids: CSAVPGLAGGYNEQFF. CDR3 DNA sequence: TGCAGTGCTGTCCCGGGACTAGCGGGAGGTTACAATGAGCAGTTCTTC. The rearrangement links TRBV20-1 to TRBJ2-1; 15 bases fit TRBD2. The CDR3 length is 16 residues. Germline V gene sequence: CDR1 DFQATT, CDR2 SNEGSKA (reference sequence). J was trimmed by 4 bases and V by 5 bases; bases with no gene match: 6.

Ten or more counts support this clonotype. This chain uses TRBV3-1 with TRBJ2-7, with unresolved D. V lost 5 bases to trimming and J lost 1 base, with 12 bases between them. CDR3 length: 14 amino acids. The germline V gene encodes CDR1 LGHDT and CDR2 YNNKEL (reference sequence). The CDR3 protein is CASSSSRGSYEQYF. CDR3 sequence (DNA): TGTGCCAGCAGCAGCAGTCGCGGATCCTACGAGCAGTACTTC.

This clonotype was detected ten times or more. This rearrangement joins TRBV5-1 to TRBJ2-1, with D possibly being TRBD1 or TRBD2 (6 bases each). Trimming removed 0 bases at V and 9 bases at J, with 19 bases between. The CDR3 is 16 residues long. CDR1 is SGHRS, CDR2 YFSETQ, per germline. In nucleotides, the CDR3 is TGCGCCAGCAGCTTGGTGGACACTCCGGGGGCGAGTGAGCAGTTCTTC. Residues: CASSLVDTPGASEQFF.

The rearrangement links TRBV6-2 or TRBV6-3 to TRBJ2-7, with 13 bases identical to TRBD2. CDR1 is MNHEY and CDR2 is SVGEGT in the germline V gene. This CDR3 is built from 15 residues. J was trimmed by 1 base and V by 6 bases; bases with no gene match: 3. The CDR3 region is CASRSGLAGSYEQYF. The CDR3 DNA reads TGTGCCAGCAGGTCGGGACTAGCGGGATCCTACGAGCAGTACTTC.

V gene TRBV9 combines with J gene TRBJ1-1; D gene unclear. CDR3 length equals 13 residues. The V end was cut by 4 bases, the J end by 1 base, with 8 bases between. Germline V gene data show CDR1 as SGDLS and CDR2 as YYNGEE. DNA for the CDR3: TGTGCCAGCAGCTCCGGATGGAACACTGAAGCTTTCTTT. As protein: CASSSGWNTEAFF.